The 5 T cell receptor beta chains given below trace back to one sample, sequenced in a study of T cells in Graves' hyperthyroidism and ophthalmopathy. TCR beta CDR3 sequences were amplified from RNA transcripts. HTBI primers were used for first-round RT-PCR of the TCR CDR3. TCRdb used MiXCR to reprocess the multiplex PCR reads, holding one entry per CDR3 protein. Among hundreds of thousands of distinct CDR3 sequences listed, around 13% were seen once. Sequencing was carried out using blood. Receptors originate from a woman younger than 45 with Graves' hyperthyroidism that later progressed to Graves' ophthalmopathy.

This clonotype was seen many times. The chain joins TRBV4-1 to TRBJ2-1; 14 bases are shared with TRBD2. V lost 2 bases and J lost 12; bases outside the gene matches: 3. The CDR3 totals 14 residues. Germline V gene sequence: CDR1 MGHRA, CDR2 YSYEKL. CDR3 region: CASSQPGTSGRQFF. CDR3 sequence (DNA): TGCGCCAGCAGCCAACCTGGGACTAGCGGGAGGCAGTTCTTC.

This clonotype has a count of ten or more. V usage is TRBV4-3 and J usage is TRBJ1-2; the D gene is possibly TRBD1 (6 bases). CDR1 is LGHNA and CDR2 is YSLEER in the germline V gene. Trimming left V 1 base short and J 3 bases short, with 9 bases between. The CDR3 extends over 14 amino acids. CDR3: CASSQAGEYYGYTF. As DNA, the CDR3 is TGCGCCAGCAGCCAAGCAGGGGAGTACTATGGCTACACCTTC.

This clonotype showed up just a few times. This chain links TRBV19 with TRBJ2-1; 9 nucleotides match TRBD2. Germline V gene data show CDR1 as LNHDA and CDR2 as SQIVND (reference sequence). V lost 4 bases, J lost 0 bases, and 7 bases stayed unmatched. The CDR3 spans 17 residues. CDR3 coding DNA: TGTGCCAGTAGTAGCGGGAGGGCCCCGCCCTCCTACAATGAGCAGTTCTTC. It translates to CASSSGRAPPSYNEQFF. Full variable domain (missing parts from reference TRBV19 and TRBJ2-1): DGGITQSPKYLFRKEGQNVTLSCEQNLNHDAMYWYRQDPGQGLRLIYYSQIVNDFQKGDIAEGYSVSREKKESFPLTVTSAQKNPTAFYLCASSSGRAPPSYNEQFFGPGTRLTVL.

To note about this clonotype: The junction differs from germline at one of its ends, possibly a read error. The chain is built from TRBV20-1 and TRBJ2-3; D possibly corresponds to TRBD2 (6 bases). The germline CDR1 and CDR2 sequences are DFQATT and SNEGSKA (reference sequence). This CDR3 is 14 amino acids long. The CDR3 sequence: CSARDTGVTDTQYF. DNA for the CDR3: TGCAGTGCCAGAGATACGGGGGTCACAGATACGCAGTATTTT.

A word on this clonotype: This may come from a read error, since a much larger clone is one base off. The rearrangement links TRBV30 to TRBJ1-6; D ambiguous. The V gene's germline CDR1 is GTSNPN and CDR2 SVGIG (reference sequence). This CDR3 contains 12 residues. For the CDR3, the DNA is TGTGCGTCGTGGCCCCCCAGGTCACCCCTCCACTTT. Translation gives CASWPPRSPLHF. The complete variable domain, with remaining parts taken from reference TRBV30 and TRBJ1-6, reads SQTIHQWPATLVQPVGSPLSLECTVEGTSNPNLYWYRQAAGRGLQLLFYSVGIGQISSEVPQNLSASRPQDRQFILSSKKLLLSDSGFYLCASWPPRSPLHFGNGTRLTVT.